These 23 T cell receptor beta chains share one sample of origin, sequenced in a study of T cells after yellow fever vaccination. TCRdb itself ran the 5' RACE reads through MiXCR, one entry per CDR3 protein. The sample lists approximately 260,000 distinct CDR3 sequences; roughly 5% were seen once. The material was CD4+ T cells sorted from PBMCs, obtained on the day of the yellow fever booster vaccination. Source of these receptors: a man between 18 and 29 years old who received the YFV17D yellow fever vaccine.

This clonotype has only a few counts. The chain's CDR3 is CASSLGGQGNYEQFF. CDR3 DNA: TGTGCCAGCAGCTTGGGGGGACAGGGTAACTATGAGCAGTTCTTC. The rearrangement links TRBV7-7 to TRBJ2-1, with TRBD1 identical over 9 bases. The CDR3 has 15 residues. CDR1 is SSHAT, CDR2 FNYEAQ, per germline (reference sequence). The ends lost 3 bases at V and 8 bases at J; junction bases unmatched: 8.

The sample holds many counts of this clonotype. The V call is TRBV7-2, the J call TRBJ2-2; no firm D call. The germline gives CDR1 SGHTA, CDR2 FQGNSA. Between the trimmed V and J ends, which lost 1 base and 1 base, there was a span of 7 bases. The CDR3 length is 15 residues. This CDR3 reads CASSLVGWNTGELFF. CDR3 DNA sequence: TGTGCCAGCAGCTTAGTCGGGTGGAACACCGGGGAGCTGTTTTTT.

This clonotype was observed at least ten times. V gene TRBV7-2 combines with J gene TRBJ1-2; possibly TRBD1 for D (5 bases). This CDR3 is built from 14 residues. Germline-derived CDR1 and CDR2 are SGHTA and FQGNSA. Trimming pared 3 bases from V and 4 bases from J, leaving 12 bases between. The DNA of the CDR3 is TGTGCCAGCAGCTTCGCCCGGGGCGCCTATGGCTACACCTTC. Translating it yields CASSFARGAYGYTF.

This clonotype has more than one count but fewer than ten. This rearrangement joins TRBV21-1 to TRBJ2-7; the table's D gene call, TRBD1, was not cross checked with the DNA. TRBV21-1 is tagged as a pseudogene. The CDR3 runs to 21 residues. The CDR3 spells CASSKGIKGFRVAMPSAEQYV. In nucleotides, the CDR3 is TGTGCCAGCAGCAAAGGTATAAAGGGGTTTAGGGTAGCGATGCCGAGTGCCGAGCAGTACGTC.

The genes are TRBV4-1 and TRBJ1-2; D not resolved. Germline CDR1 is MGHRA and CDR2 is YSYEKL. This CDR3 is built from 17 residues. V was shortened by 0 bases and J by 8 bases, with 22 bases between the two germline ends. DNA of the CDR3: TGCGCCAGCAGCCAAGATGCTAGAGGCTTGGCTCTTTTCGGCTACACCTTC. Protein product: CASSQDARGLALFGYTF.

This clonotype was seen ten or more times. The chain has TRBV4-3 and TRBJ2-3, with D unclear. The CDR3 has 15 amino acids. Trimming shortened V by 0 bases and J by 4 bases, and 11 bases separated the two germline ends. Per the germline V gene, CDR1 is LGHNA and CDR2 is YSLEER. DNA of the CDR3: TGCGCCAGCAGCCAAGATCCCTCTAGAGCAGATACGCAGTATTTT. The encoded protein is CASSQDPSRADTQYF.

The chain links TRBV7-9 to TRBJ2-7; TRBD1 is a possible D gene (6 bases). V dropped 0 bases and J dropped 6 bases, with 15 bases sitting between them. This CDR3 has 15 residues. The germline CDR1 and CDR2 sequences are SEHNR and FQNEAQ (reference sequence). The CDR3 loop reads CASSLAPRGRGEQYF. The DNA for the CDR3 is TGTGCCAGCAGCTTAGCCCCCAGGGGCCGTGGCGAGCAGTACTTC.

This clonotype turned up a few times. The genes are TRBV6-1 and TRBJ2-7; 7 bases are a match to TRBD1. Germline V gene lookup returns CDR1 MNHNS and CDR2 SASEGT. The CDR3 has 13 amino acids. V dropped 1 base and J dropped 9; count of bases not matched to a gene: 6. The CDR3 nucleotides are TGTGCCAGCAGTGAAGGGGACAGAGTGGCGCAGTACTTC. Translated, it gives CASSEGDRVAQYF.

A few counts support this clonotype. The chain recombines TRBV5-6 with TRBJ1-4; no clear D. CDR3 length: 10 amino acids. Germline CDR1 is SGHDT and CDR2 is YYEEEE. Trimming took 5 bases from V and 13 from J, leaving 9 bases between them. In nucleotides, the CDR3 is TGTGCCAGCAGGTTGTCGGCACTGTTTTTT. This encodes CASRLSALFF. The full variable domain, in which reference TRBV5-6 and TRBJ1-4 provide the parts outside the CDR3, is DAGVTQSPTHLIKTRGQQVTLRCSPKSGHDTVSWYQQALGQGPQFIFQYYEEEERQRGNFPDRFSGHQFPNYSSELNVNALLLGDSALYLCASRLSALFFGSGTQLSVL.

V is TRBV5-6 and J is TRBJ1-1, with D perhaps TRBD1 (5 bases). The CDR3 is made up of 13 amino acids. Per the germline V gene, CDR1 is SGHDT and CDR2 is YYEEEE. Trimming took off 4 bases at V and 8 bases at J, with 15 bases between the two ends. CDR3 region: CASSRVGRGEAFF. The CDR3 DNA reads TGTGCCAGCAGCCGCGTGGGACGAGGCGAAGCTTTCTTT.

The chain is built from TRBV2 and TRBJ2-1, with 15 nucleotides matching TRBD2. This CDR3 has 17 residues. Germline CDR1 SNHLY, CDR2 FYNNEI. V lost 5 bases, J lost 6 bases, and 8 bases stayed unmatched. In nucleotides, the CDR3 is TGTGCCAGCAGTTGGACTAGCGGGGGGGCCGGAGTCAATGAGCAGTTCTTC. This sequence encodes CASSWTSGGAGVNEQFF.

This clonotype was recorded a few times. The chain joins TRBV7-2 to TRBJ2-2; 14 bases align to TRBD2. The CDR3 length is 15 residues. The junction had 2 bases not matched to a gene; V was cut back by 5 bases and J by 6 bases. CDR1 is SGHTA, CDR2 FQGNSA, per germline. CDR3 bases: TGTGCCAGCAGCGCGACTAGCGGGGGGGCCGGGGAGCTGTTTTTT. This gives the protein CASSATSGGAGELFF.

The J gene is TRBJ2-6, the V gene TRBV23-1; TRBD1 might be the D (5 bases). TRBV23-1 is classed as an ORF, of uncertain function. CDR3 length equals 16 residues. V gave up 3 bases and J gave up 0 bases, with 9 bases separating them. This CDR3 is CASSQSTVSGANVLTF. DNA for the CDR3: TGCGCCAGCAGTCAGTCGACAGTCTCTGGGGCCAACGTCCTGACTTTC.

This clonotype was observed a few times. V usage is TRBV10-3 and J usage is TRBJ2-7; D gene uncertain. Trimming removed 0 bases from V and 0 bases from J, with 6 bases in between. Germline CDR1 ENHRY, CDR2 SYGVKD. The CDR3 totals 14 residues. The DNA for the CDR3 is TGTGCCATCAGTGAGTCCCGGGCCTCCTACGAGCAGTACTTC. Translating gives CAISESRASYEQYF.

The rearrangement joins TRBV10-3 to TRBJ1-1; D is undetermined. The CDR3 loop spans 12 amino acids. Germline values: CDR1 ENHRY, CDR2 SYGVKD. V was pared by 6 bases and J by 5 bases, with 10 bases between. The CDR3 reads CAIRKEGTEAFF. CDR3 DNA sequence: TGTGCCATCAGGAAGGAAGGGACTGAAGCTTTCTTT.

This clonotype has more than one count but fewer than ten. This rearrangement joins TRBV11-1 to TRBJ2-1, with a weak D call TRBD2 (6 bases). This CDR3 region has 14 residues. V gave up 3 bases and J gave up 5 bases, with 11 bases separating them. CDR1 is SGHAT and CDR2 is FQDESV in the germline V gene (reference sequence). CDR3 in DNA: TGTGCCAGCAGCTTCGCGGGGAACGACAATGAGCAGTTCTTC. As protein: CASSFAGNDNEQFF.

This clonotype was observed a handful of times. This chain uses TRBV20-1 with TRBJ1-5; maybe TRBD1 (5 bases). The CDR3 runs 16 residues. V was cut by 0 bases and J by 2 bases, with 14 bases left in between. Germline V gives CDR1 DFQATT, CDR2 SNEGSKA (reference sequence). The CDR3 DNA sequence: TGCAGTGCTAGAGATAGGAGGGCGGGGGGCAATCAGCCCCAGCATTTT. Translation gives CSARDRRAGGNQPQHF.

This clonotype was counted a few times. This sequence joins TRBV18 and TRBJ2-5; D is ambiguous. Germline assignment: CDR1 KGHSH and CDR2 LQKENI. The V and J ends lost 0 bases and 3 bases respectively, with 11 bases between them. The CDR3 is made up of 15 amino acids. The CDR3 nucleotides read TGTGCCAGCTCACCACCGGCCGGCAGAAAAGAGACCCAGTACTTC. Its translation: CASSPPAGRKETQYF.

The chain recombines TRBV7-2 with TRBJ1-3; the D is unclear. The CDR3 runs to 13 residues. V lost 5 bases and J 2 bases, leaving 7 bases between the germline ends. In germline, CDR1 is SGHTA, CDR2 FQGNSA. The CDR3 DNA is TGTGCCAGCAGCCCCCGGACTGGAAACACCATATATTTT. It encodes CASSPRTGNTIYF.

The table lists this clonotype with a few counts. The rearrangement links TRBV18 to TRBJ1-1; D might be TRBD1 (6 bases). Per the germline V gene, CDR1 is KGHSH and CDR2 is LQKENI. The CDR3 totals 13 residues. V lost 3 bases and J lost 5, with 10 bases in between. CDR3 sequence (DNA): TGTGCCAGCTCACCGAATACAGGGACTGAAGCTTTCTTT. Translation: CASSPNTGTEAFF.

The chain uses TRBV5-6 and TRBJ2-1; possible D gene TRBD1, 6 bases. CDR3 length: 14 residues. Per germline, CDR1 SGHDT and CDR2 YYEEEE. V was trimmed by 0 bases and J by 10 bases, leaving 14 bases between them. The CDR3 DNA follows: TGTGCCAGCAGCTTGGTTGGCAGGGGTTGGGAGCAGTTCTTC. Translated, it gives CASSLVGRGWEQFF.

This chain connects TRBV5-4 to TRBJ2-7; TRBD1 is a possible D gene (6 bases). Germline-derived CDR1 and CDR2 are SGHNT and YYREEE (reference sequence). Trimming pared 4 bases from V and 6 bases from J, leaving 17 bases between. This CDR3 is built from 14 residues. The chain's CDR3 is CASSRQEDRAEQYF. In nucleotides, the CDR3 is TGTGCCAGCAGCCGACAGGAAGACCGTGCCGAGCAGTACTTC. Together with reference TRBV5-4 and TRBJ2-7, the CDR3 gives the full variable domain: ETGVTQSPTHLIKTRGQQVTLRCSSQSGHNTVSWYQQALGQGPQFIFQYYREEENGRGNFPPRFSGLQFPNYSSELNVNALELDDSALYLCASSRQEDRAEQYFGPGTRLTVT.

This clonotype has a count of ten or more. The chain employs TRBV15 and TRBJ2-7, with D unresolved. This CDR3 is 13 amino acids long. Between the trimmed V and J ends, which lost 8 bases and 0 bases, there was a span of 11 bases. Germline V gene sequence: CDR1 LNHNV, CDR2 YYDKDF (reference sequence). CDR3 DNA: TGTGCCACCGCCGTACGGAGCTCCTACGAGCAGTACTTC. Its translation is CATAVRSSYEQYF.